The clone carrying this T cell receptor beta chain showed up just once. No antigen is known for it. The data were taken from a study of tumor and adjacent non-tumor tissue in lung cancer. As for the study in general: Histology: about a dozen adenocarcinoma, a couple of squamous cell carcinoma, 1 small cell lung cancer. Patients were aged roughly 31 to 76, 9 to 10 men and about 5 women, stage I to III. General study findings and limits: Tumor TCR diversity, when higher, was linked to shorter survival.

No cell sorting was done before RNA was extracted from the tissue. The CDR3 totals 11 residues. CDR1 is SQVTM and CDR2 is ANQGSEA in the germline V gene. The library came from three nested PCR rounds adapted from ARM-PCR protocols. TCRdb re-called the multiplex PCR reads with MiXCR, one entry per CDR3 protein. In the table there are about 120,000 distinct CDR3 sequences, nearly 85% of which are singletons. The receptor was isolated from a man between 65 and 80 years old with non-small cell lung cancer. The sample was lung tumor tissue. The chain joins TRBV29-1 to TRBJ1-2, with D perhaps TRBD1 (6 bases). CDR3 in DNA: TGCAGAGTGACAGGTAACTATGGCTACACCTTC. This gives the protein CRVTGNYGYTF.